Presented here are 3 T cell receptor beta chains from one specimen sequenced in a study of shared clonotypes between healthy human individuals. Libraries were prepared by immunoSEQ multiplex PCR; TCRdb keeps only in-frame clonotypes and omits some of them. The sample comprises 150,000 to 200,000 clones, about 93% of which are singletons, and 0.067% rests with the top ten. Sequencing was done on a sample of naive CD4+ T cells sorted from blood. Documented subset: CD45RA+ positively selected. These receptors all come from a woman in her 30s in good health.

This chain connects TRBV11-2 to TRBJ2-5, with D tentatively TRBD1 (6 bases). The assigned J gene may be wrong: the sequence end matches TRBJ2-7 better. The germline V gene encodes CDR1 SGHAT and CDR2 FQNNGV. The CDR3 runs 14 residues. CDR3 DNA: TGTGCCAGCAGCATGAACAGGGACTCCTACGAGCAGTACTTC. Translation: CASSMNRDSYEQYF.

The chain combines TRBV19 with TRBJ2-7; 12 nucleotides agree with TRBD2. CDR3 length equals 16 residues. Germline loops: CDR1 LNHDA, CDR2 SQIVND (reference sequence). V shed 4 bases, J shed 8 bases, and the junction held 12 bases outside the gene matches. The CDR3 loop reads CASSKRLAGEDRKQYF. The CDR3 region has the DNA TGTGCCAGTAGTAAAAGACTAGCGGGAGAAGATCGCAAGCAGTACTTC.

V is TRBV18 and J is TRBJ2-3; 10 bases fit TRBD1. Per germline, CDR1 KGHSH and CDR2 LQKENI. V lost 1 base and J lost 1; bases outside the gene matches: 5. CDR3 length: 17 residues. The CDR3 loop is CASSPLEGTGGTDTQYF. For the CDR3, the DNA is TGTGCCAGCTCACCACTGGAAGGGACAGGGGGCACAGATACGCAGTATTTT.